This TCR beta chain was obtained from a study of blood T cell repertoires in COVID-19 (dated by TCRdb to the early 2020s). Broadly, across the study: Samples covering the acute and convalescent phases of COVID-19 were provided by collaborators in the United States, Italy and Spain. Where available, HLA class I and class II types were taken from metadata supplied by the sample provider and were not determined by assay-based typing. The material from the prospective study consisted of cDNA or gDNA derived from T cells, B-cell-depleted T cells, or PBMCs. A freely available public database, intended as a resource for researchers studying the immune response to SARS-CoV-2, is where the repertoires were released. Deeply sampled blood TCRbeta repertoires from subjects exposed to, actively infected with, or recovered from COVID-19 were included in the dataset. The samples were drawn from two sources: the first 160 participants of the ongoing ImmuneRACE study, and over 1,000 subjects contributed by 6 global collaborators. Sample metadata almost always included a de-identified subject ID, COVID-19 status, age in years and sex. Overall study results and their limits: How much clinical and demographic metadata was included differed by source and by participant, and the metadata was provided uncurated.

Collaborating institutions collected whole blood in K2EDTA tubes following their own protocols. For TCRbeta analysis, collaborators shipped samples in one of three forms: frozen whole blood, isolated PBMCs, or DNA extracted from either of those sample types. TCRbeta CDR3 regions were amplified from genomic DNA using the immunoSEQ Assay, a bias-controlled multiplex PCR. As for the authors' bioinformatics: The number of nucleated cells in each sample was estimated from the amplification of reference gene primers within the assay. To quantify the absolute abundance of each unique TCRbeta CDR3 rearrangement, sequence reads were collapsed and filtered. For each sample, productive Simpson clonality was calculated as the square root of Simpson's diversity index over productive rearrangements. Not all clones reach the TCRdb copy of this immuneACCESS table, which keeps in-frame sequences only. Checked studies attribute under half of the gap to unresolved V genes and leave the rest unexplained. The V and J calls and clone size come from that table; D and trimming were worked out from the DNA. This sample gives under 80,000 clones in total; less than 90% of them show up just once. Clones ranked in the top ten supply about 4.4% of the sample.

The germline V gene supplies CDR1 MNHEY and CDR2 SVGAGI. V ends up 0 bases short and J 6 bases short, with an unmatched junction base count of 7. The CDR3 holds 16 amino acids from the cysteine to the phenylalanine. The entry retains the CDR3 DNA only, 48 bases that are in frame from base 1. Concerning this clone: This receptor's antigen is unknown. The record has no base qualities; no much larger clone is one base away.

The origin of this receptor is a man aged 45 to 65 with active COVID-19. This chain is built from TRBV6-5 and TRBJ2-1, with 8 bases aligning to TRBD2. Source material: peripheral blood. The DNA is as follows: TGTGCCAGCAGTTACTCGTCCGGGAGGGCCAGCAATGAGCAGTTCTTC. This yields the protein CASSYSSGRASNEQFF.